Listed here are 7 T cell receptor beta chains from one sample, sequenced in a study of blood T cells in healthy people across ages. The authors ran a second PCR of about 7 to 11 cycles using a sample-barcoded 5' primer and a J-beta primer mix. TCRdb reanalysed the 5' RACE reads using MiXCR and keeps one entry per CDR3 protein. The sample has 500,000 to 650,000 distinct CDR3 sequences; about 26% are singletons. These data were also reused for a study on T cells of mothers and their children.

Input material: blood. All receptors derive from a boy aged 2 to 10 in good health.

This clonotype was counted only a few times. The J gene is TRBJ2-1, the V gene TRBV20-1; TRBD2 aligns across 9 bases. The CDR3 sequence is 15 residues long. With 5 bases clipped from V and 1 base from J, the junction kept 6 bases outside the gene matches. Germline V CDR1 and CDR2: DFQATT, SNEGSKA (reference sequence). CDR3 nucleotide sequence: TGCAGTGCTGGGGCTAGCGGGGATTCCTACAATGAGCAGTTCTTC. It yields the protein CSAGASGDSYNEQFF.

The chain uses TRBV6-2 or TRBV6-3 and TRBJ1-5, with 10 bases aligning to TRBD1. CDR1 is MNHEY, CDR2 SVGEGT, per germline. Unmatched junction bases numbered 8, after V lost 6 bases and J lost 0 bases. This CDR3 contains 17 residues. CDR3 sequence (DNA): TGTGCCAGCAGACCGGGACAGGGGCTTTATAGCAATCAGCCCCAGCATTTT. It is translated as CASRPGQGLYSNQPQHF.

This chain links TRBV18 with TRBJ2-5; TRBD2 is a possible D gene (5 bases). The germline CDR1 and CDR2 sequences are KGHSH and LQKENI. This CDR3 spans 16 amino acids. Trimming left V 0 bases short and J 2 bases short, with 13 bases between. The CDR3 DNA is TGTGCCAGCTCACCACCCAAAATGGGAGTACAAGAGACCCAGTACTTC. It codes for CASSPPKMGVQETQYF.

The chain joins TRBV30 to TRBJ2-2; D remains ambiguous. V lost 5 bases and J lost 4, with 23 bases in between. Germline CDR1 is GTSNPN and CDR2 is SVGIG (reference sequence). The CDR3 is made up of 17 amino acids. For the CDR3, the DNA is TGTGCCTGGGGCTCGTTATTTGCATCTAAAGCCACCGGGGAGCTGTTTTTT. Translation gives CAWGSLFASKATGELFF.

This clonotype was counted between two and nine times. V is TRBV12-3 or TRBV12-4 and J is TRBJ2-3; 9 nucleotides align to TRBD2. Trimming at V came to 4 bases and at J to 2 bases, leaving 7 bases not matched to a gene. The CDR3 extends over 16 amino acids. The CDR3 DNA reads TGTGCCAGCAGTTCCGAGCGGGGGGCGACCACAGATACGCAGTATTTT. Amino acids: CASSSERGATTDTQYF.

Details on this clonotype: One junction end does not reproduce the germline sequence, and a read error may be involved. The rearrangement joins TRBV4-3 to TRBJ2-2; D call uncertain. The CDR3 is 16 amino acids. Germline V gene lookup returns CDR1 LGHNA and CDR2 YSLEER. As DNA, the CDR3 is TGCGCCAGCAGTCAAGTCAACGGCCGCTACACCGGGGAGCTGTTTTTT. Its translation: CASSQVNGRYTGELFF.

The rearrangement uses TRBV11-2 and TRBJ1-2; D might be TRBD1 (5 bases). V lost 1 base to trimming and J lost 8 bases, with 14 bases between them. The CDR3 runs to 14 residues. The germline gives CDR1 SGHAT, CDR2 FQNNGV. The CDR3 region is CASSLVRTRDGYTF. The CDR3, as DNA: TGTGCCAGCAGCTTAGTTCGGACCCGGGACGGCTACACCTTC.